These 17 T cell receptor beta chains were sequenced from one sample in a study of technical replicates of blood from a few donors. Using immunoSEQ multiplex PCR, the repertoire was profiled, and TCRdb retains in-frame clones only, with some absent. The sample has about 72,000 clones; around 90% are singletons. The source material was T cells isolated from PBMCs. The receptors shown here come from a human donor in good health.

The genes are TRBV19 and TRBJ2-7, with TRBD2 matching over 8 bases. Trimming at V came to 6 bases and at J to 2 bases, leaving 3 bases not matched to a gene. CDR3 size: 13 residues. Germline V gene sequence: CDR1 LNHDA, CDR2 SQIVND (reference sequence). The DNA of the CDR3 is TGTGCCAGTAGACGGGAGGGAGCCTACGAGCAGTACTTC. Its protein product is CASRREGAYEQYF. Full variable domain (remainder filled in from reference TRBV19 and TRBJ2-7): DGGITQSPKYLFRKEGQNVTLSCEQNLNHDAMYWYRQDPGQGLRLIYYSQIVNDFQKGDIAEGYSVSREKKESFPLTVTSAQKNPTAFYLCASRREGAYEQYFGPGTRLTVT.

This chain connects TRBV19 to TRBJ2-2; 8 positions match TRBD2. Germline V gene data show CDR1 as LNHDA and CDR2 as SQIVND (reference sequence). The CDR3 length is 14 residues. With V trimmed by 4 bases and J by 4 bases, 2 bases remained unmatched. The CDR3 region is CASSSGGSTGELFF. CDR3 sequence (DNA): TGTGCCAGTAGTAGCGGGGGGTCCACCGGGGAGCTGTTTTTT.

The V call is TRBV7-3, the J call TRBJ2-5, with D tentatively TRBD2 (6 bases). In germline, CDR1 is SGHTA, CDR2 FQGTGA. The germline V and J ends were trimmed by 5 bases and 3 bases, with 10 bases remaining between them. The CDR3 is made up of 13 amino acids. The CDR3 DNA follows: TGTGCCAGCAGCCTTCCGGGGGAAGAGACCCAGTACTTC. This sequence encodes CASSLPGEETQYF.

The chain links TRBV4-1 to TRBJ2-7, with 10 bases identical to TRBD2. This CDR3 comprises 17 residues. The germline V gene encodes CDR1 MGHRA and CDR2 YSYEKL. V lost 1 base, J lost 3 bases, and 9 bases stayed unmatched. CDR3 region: CASSQGGVAGGDYEQYF. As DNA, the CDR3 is TGCGCCAGCAGCCAAGGAGGAGTAGCGGGAGGCGACTACGAGCAGTACTTC.

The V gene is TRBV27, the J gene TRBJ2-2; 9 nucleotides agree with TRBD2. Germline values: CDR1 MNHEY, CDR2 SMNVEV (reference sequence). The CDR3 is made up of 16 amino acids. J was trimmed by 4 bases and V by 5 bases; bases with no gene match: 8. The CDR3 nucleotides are TGTGCCAGCAGTACTATAGCGGGAGTAAGCACCGGGGAGCTGTTTTTT. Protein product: CASSTIAGVSTGELFF.

The CDR3, as DNA: TGTGCCAGCAGCTTACAGGGGGTTGAAGCTTTCTTT. Translating it yields CASSLQGVEAFF. The chain is built from TRBV11-1 and TRBJ1-1, with 7 bases that match TRBD1. J gave up 7 bases and V 2 bases, and 1 base lay outside the gene matches. This CDR3 comprises 12 residues. The germline CDR1 and CDR2 sequences are SGHAT and FQDESV (reference sequence). Full variable domain (outside the CDR3, taken from reference TRBV11-1 and TRBJ1-1): EAEVAQSPRYKITEKSQAVAFWCDPISGHATLYWYRQILGQGPELLVQFQDESVVDDSQLPKDRFSAERLKGVDSTLKIQPAELGDSAMYLCASSLQGVEAFFGQGTRLTVV.

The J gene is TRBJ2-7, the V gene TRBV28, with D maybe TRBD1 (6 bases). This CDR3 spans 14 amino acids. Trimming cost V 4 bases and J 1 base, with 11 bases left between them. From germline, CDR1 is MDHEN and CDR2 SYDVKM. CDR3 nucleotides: TGTGCCAGCAGTTCGACAGGTCTATCCTACGAGCAGTACTTC. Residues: CASSSTGLSYEQYF.

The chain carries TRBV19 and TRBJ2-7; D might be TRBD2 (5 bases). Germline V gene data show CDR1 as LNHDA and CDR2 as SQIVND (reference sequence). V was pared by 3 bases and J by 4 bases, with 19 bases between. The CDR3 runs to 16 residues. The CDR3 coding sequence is TGTGCCAGTAGTATGGCGGGTTCTGCTCCTCGATACGAGCAGTACTTC. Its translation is CASSMAGSAPRYEQYF.

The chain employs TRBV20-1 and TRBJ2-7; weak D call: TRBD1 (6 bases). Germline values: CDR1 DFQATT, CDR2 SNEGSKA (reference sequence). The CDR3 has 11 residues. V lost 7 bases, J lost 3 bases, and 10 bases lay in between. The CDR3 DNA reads TGCAGTGGGGGACATTACTACGAGCAGTACTTC. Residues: CSGGHYYEQYF.

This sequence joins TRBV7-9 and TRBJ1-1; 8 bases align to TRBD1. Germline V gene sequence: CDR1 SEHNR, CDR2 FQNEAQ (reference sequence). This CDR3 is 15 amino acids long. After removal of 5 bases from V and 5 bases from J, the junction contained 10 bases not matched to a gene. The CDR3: CASSHRYRGGTEAFF. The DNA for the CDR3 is TGTGCCAGCAGCCACCGGTACAGGGGGGGGACTGAAGCTTTCTTT.

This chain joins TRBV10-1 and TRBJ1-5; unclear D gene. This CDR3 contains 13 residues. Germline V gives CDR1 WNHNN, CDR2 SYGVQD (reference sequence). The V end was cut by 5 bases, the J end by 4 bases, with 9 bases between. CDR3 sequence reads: CASSSTPNQPQHF. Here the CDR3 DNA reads TGCGCCAGCAGTAGCACGCCTAATCAGCCCCAGCATTTT.

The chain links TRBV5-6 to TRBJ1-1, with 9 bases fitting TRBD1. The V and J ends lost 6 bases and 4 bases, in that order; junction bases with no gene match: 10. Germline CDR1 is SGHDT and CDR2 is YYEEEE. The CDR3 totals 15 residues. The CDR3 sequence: CASNPARTGVTEAFF. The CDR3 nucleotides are TGTGCCAGCAACCCGGCCAGGACAGGGGTCACTGAAGCTTTCTTT.

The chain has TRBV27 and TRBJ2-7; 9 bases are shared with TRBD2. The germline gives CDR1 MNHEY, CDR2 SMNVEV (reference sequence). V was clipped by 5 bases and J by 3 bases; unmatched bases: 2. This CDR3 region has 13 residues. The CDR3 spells CASSRLADYEQYF. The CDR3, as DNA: TGTGCCAGCAGTCGACTAGCGGACTACGAGCAGTACTTC.

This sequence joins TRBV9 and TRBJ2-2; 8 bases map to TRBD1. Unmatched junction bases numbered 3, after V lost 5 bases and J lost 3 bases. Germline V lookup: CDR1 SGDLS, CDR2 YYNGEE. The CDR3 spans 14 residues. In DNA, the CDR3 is TGTGCCAGCAGTACAGGGGGAGACACCGGGGAGCTGTTTTTT. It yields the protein CASSTGGDTGELFF.

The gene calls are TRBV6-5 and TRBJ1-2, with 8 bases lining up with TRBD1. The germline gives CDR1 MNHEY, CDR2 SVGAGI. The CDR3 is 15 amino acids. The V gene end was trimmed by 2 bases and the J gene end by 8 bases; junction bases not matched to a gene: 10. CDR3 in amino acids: CASSYGVQGGGGYTF. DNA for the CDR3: TGTGCCAGCAGTTACGGAGTACAGGGGGGCGGCGGCTACACCTTC.

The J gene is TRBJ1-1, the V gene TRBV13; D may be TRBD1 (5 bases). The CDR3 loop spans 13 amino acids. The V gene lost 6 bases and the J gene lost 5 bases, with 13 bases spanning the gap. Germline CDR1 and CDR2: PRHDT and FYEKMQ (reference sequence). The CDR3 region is CASSHQGRTEAFF. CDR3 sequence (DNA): TGTGCCAGCAGTCATCAGGGCAGAACTGAAGCTTTCTTT.

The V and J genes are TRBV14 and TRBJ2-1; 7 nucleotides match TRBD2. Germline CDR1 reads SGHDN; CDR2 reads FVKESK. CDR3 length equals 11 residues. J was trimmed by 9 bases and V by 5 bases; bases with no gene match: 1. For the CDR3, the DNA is TGTGCCAGCAGCGGGGGGGGTGAGCAGTTCTTC. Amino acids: CASSGGGEQFF.